This TCR beta chain appears in the sequencing data of a study of a mutant IDH1 vaccine in newly diagnosed glioma. As for the study in general: Patients got their first vaccination 4-6 weeks after radiotherapy alone, or with temozolomide cycles. At week 47 came visit V13, while visit V12 had come at week 35. General study findings and limits: The occurrence of vaccine-induced immune responses was seen in 93.3% of patients.

The CDR3 length is 17 residues. Germline CDR1 reads MNHEY; CDR2 reads SMNVEV (reference sequence). The junction had 16 bases not matched to a gene; V was cut back by 5 bases and J by 5 bases. Sample time point: week 35, safety follow-up. Each dose of the vaccine consisted of 300 ug of mutant IDH1 20-mer peptide, with topical imiquimod. Comments on this clone: Its antigen is not identified.

Libraries were prepared by immunoSEQ multiplex PCR; TCRdb keeps only in-frame clonotypes and omits some of them. The sample shows around 60,000 clones, under 90% of them seen only once. This sequence originates from a man aged 25 to 40 with glioma. The J gene is TRBJ2-5, the V gene TRBV27; TRBD1 matches at 8 bases. The sample in question was PBMCs, obtained from a glioma patient whose treatment included an IDH1 peptide vaccine. The CDR3 sequence is CASSRTGTGVPKETQYF. For the CDR3, the DNA is TGTGCCAGCAGTAGAACCGGGACAGGAGTGCCGAAGGAGACCCAGTACTTC.